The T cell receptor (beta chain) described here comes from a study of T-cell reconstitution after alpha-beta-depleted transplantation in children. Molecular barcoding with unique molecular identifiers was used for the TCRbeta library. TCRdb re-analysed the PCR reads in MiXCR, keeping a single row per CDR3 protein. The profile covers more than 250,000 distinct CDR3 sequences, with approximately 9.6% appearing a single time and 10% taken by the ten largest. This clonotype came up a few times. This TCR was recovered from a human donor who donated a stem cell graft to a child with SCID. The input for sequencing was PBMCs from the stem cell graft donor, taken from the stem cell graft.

CDR3 region: CASSAAGFSGANVLTF. The CDR3 bases are TGTGCCAGCAGTGCTGCGGGATTCTCTGGGGCCAACGTCCTGACTTTC. The chain has TRBV2 and TRBJ2-6, with a possible D match to TRBD2 (6 bases). Between the trimmed V and J ends, which lost 4 bases and 0 bases, there was a span of 10 bases. Per germline, CDR1 SNHLY and CDR2 FYNNEI. The CDR3 spans 16 residues.